Reported below is one T cell receptor beta chain. Its cognate antigen is unknown. The sample is drawn from a study of beta chain features in type 1 diabetes. Study findings and constraints: Significant though moderate, a shortening of TCRB CDR3s appeared in all four CD4+ subsets of Type 1 diabetes patients.

Per germline, CDR1 SGHRS and CDR2 YFSETQ. This CDR3 region has 14 residues. Trimming removed 4 bases at V and 2 bases at J, with 9 bases between. Reverse transcribing all isolated RNA meant expressed TCRB transcripts were sequenced. Measured with immunoSEQ multiplex PCR; TCRdb has only the in-frame clones, and not every one. The table records more than 60,000 clones, roughly 60% of them present only once. This chain links TRBV5-1 with TRBJ2-2, with D uncertain. Sequences were obtained from Tregs from blood. The clonotype comes from a young woman in good health. CDR3 amino acids: CASSMDLNTGELFF. The DNA of the CDR3 is TGCGCCAGCAGCATGGACCTAAACACCGGGGAGCTGTTTTTT.